Following are 5 T cell receptor beta chains from one sample sequenced in a study of vaccination and CD4 T cells after COVID-19. The study sequenced cultured CD4+ T cell DNA using the Oncomine TCR Beta short-read assay. TCRdb re-derived calls from the PCR reads in MiXCR, one entry per CDR3 protein. Of under 20,000 distinct CDR3 sequences in the sample, approximately 57% are singletons; the top ten hold 7% to 8.5%. No antigens are known for them. The sample's treatment: roughly nine-day PBMC culture with coronavirus spike peptide pools or control peptides (ViraFEST assay). Sequences were derived from CD4+ T cells from blood, cultured in vitro, sampled before SARS-CoV-2 vaccination. The receptors come from a human donor who had recovered from COVID-19.

The gene calls are TRBV7-2 and TRBJ2-7, with 10 positions matching TRBD1. Germline loops: CDR1 SGHTA, CDR2 FQGNSA. With 5 bases clipped from V and 3 bases from J, the junction kept 7 bases outside the gene matches. The CDR3 sequence is 15 residues long. The DNA for the CDR3 is TGTGCCAGCAGCAGCCGGACAGGGGGTATCTACGAGCAGTACTTC. Translation: CASSSRTGGIYEQYF.

This clonotype was counted between two and nine times. The chain joins TRBV15 to TRBJ2-3; maybe TRBD2 (6 bases). Germline CDR1 reads LNHNV; CDR2 reads YYDKDF (reference sequence). The CDR3 loop spans 16 amino acids. The germline V and J ends were trimmed by 1 base and 2 bases, with 13 bases remaining between them. CDR3 residues: CATSRGLGPNTDTQYF. The CDR3, as DNA: TGTGCCACCAGCAGAGGACTAGGCCCTAACACAGATACGCAGTATTTT.

The rearrangement links TRBV20-1 to TRBJ1-1, with D maybe TRBD1 (5 bases). Germline CDR1 is DFQATT and CDR2 is SNEGSKA (reference sequence). Trimming cost V 6 bases and J 1 base, with 12 bases left between them. This CDR3 has 13 amino acids. The CDR3 region is CSATGLTNTEAFF. The CDR3 DNA is TGCAGTGCAACGGGACTTACGAACACTGAAGCTTTCTTT.

The rearrangement uses TRBV7-9 and TRBJ2-1; D is unresolved. Germline loops: CDR1 SEHNR, CDR2 FQNEAQ (reference sequence). The CDR3 is made up of 13 amino acids. With 2 bases removed from V and 7 bases from J, the gap between germline ends came to 9 bases. The CDR3 protein is CASSLLTDNEQFF. CDR3 nucleotide sequence: TGTGCCAGCAGCTTACTGACGGATAATGAGCAGTTCTTC.

In this sample, this clonotype turned up a few times. The chain's CDR3 is CASSLVDSWFDEQFF. CDR3 in DNA: TGTGCCAGCAGCTTAGTGGACAGTTGGTTCGATGAGCAGTTCTTC. V and J are TRBV11-1 and TRBJ2-1, with D tentatively TRBD1 (6 bases). In germline, CDR1 is SGHAT, CDR2 FQDESV (reference sequence). The CDR3 loop spans 15 amino acids. V was shortened by 1 base and J by 8 bases, with 15 bases between the two germline ends.